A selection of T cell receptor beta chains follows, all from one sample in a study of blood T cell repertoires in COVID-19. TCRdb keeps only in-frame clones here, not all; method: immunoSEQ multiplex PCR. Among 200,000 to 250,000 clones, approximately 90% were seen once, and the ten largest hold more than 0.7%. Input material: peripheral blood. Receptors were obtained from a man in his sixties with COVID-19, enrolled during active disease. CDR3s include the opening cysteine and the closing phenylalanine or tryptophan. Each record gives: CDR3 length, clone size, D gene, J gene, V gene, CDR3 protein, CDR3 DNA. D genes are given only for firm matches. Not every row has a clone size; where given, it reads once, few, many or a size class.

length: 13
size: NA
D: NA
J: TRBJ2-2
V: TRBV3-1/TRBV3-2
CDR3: CASSQVVTGELFF
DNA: TGTGCCAGCAGCCAAGTAGTTACCGGGGAGCTGTTTTTT

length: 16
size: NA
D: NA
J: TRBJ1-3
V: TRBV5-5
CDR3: CASSLEGVGSGNTIYF
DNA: TGTGCCAGCAGCTTGGAAGGGGTCGGCTCTGGAAACACCATATATTTT

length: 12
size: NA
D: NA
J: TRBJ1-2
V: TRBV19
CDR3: CASRALSGCQDF
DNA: TGTGCCAGCAGGGCTCTGTCCGGTTGCCAAGACTTC

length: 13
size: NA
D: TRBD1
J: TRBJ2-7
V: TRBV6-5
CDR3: CASSRDRDYEQYF
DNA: TGTGCCAGCAGTCGGGACAGGGACTACGAGCAGTACTTC

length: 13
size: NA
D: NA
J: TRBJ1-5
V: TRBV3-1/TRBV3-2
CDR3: CASSQMNSQPQHF
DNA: TGTGCCAGCAGCCAAATGAACAGCCAGCCCCAGCATTTT

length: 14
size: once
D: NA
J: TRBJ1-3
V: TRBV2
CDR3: CASSVVSSGNTIYF
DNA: TGTGCCAGCAGTGTAGTATCCTCTGGAAACACCATATATTTT

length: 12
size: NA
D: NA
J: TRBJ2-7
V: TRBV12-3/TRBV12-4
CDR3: CASSGYRYEQYF
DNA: TGTGCCAGCAGTGGATACAGGTACGAGCAGTACTTC

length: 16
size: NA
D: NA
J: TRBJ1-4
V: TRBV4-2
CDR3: CASSQDRQGPIQKLFF
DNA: TGTGCCAGCAGCCAAGATCGCCAGGGGCCAATACAAAAACTGTTTTTT

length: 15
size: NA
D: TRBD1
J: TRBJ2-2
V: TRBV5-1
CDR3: CASSTGGLNTGELFF
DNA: TGCGCCAGCAGCACAGGGGGCTTGAACACCGGGGAGCTGTTTTTT

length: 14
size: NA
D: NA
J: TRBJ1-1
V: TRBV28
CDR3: CASSLRGSSTEAFF
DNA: TGTGCCAGCAGTTTACGGGGGTCGAGCACTGAAGCTTTCTTT

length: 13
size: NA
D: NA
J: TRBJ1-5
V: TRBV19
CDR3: CASSYSFNQPQHF
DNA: TGTGCCAGTAGCTACAGTTTCAATCAGCCCCAGCATTTT

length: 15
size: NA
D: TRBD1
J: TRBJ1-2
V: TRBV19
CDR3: CASSLRDRGNYGYTF
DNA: TGTGCCAGTAGCCTCCGGGACAGGGGTAACTATGGCTACACCTTC

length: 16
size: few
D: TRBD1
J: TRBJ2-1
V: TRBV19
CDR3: CASSVMTGGSYNEQFF
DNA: TGTGCCAGTAGTGTCATGACAGGGGGGTCCTACAATGAGCAGTTCTTC

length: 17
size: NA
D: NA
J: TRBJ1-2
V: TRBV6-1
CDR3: CASSEKERLLSNYGYTF
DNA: TGTGCCAGCAGTGAAAAGGAGAGGCTGTTGTCTAACTATGGCTACACCTTC

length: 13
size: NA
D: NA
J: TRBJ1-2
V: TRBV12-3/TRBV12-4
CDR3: CASSSSRNYGYTF
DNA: TGTGCCAGCAGTTCGTCCAGGAACTATGGCTACACCTTC

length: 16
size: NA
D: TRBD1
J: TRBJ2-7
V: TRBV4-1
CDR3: CASSPSTDRGLRAQYF
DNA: TGCGCCAGCAGCCCCTCCACGGACAGGGGGTTGAGAGCGCAGTACTTC

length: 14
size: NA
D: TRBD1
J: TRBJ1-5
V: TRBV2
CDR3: CASRGGSSNQPQHF
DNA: TGTGCCAGTCGAGGGGGCTCTAGCAATCAGCCCCAGCATTTT

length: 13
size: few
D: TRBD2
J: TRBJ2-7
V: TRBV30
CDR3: CAWSPIGRGEQYF
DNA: TGTGCCTGGAGTCCCATAGGGAGGGGCGAGCAGTACTTC

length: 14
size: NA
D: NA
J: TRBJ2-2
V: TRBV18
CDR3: CASSSRQTTGELFF
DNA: TGTGCCAGCTCATCGAGACAGACAACCGGGGAGCTGTTTTTT

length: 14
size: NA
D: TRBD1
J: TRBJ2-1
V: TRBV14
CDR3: CASSLGQGSHEQFF
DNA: TGTGCCAGCAGCCTCGGACAGGGTTCTCATGAGCAGTTCTTC

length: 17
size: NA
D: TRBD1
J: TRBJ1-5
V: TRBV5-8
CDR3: CASSPDRGRHSNQPQHF
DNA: TGTGCCAGCAGCCCGGACAGGGGGCGGCATAGCAATCAGCCCCAGCATTTT

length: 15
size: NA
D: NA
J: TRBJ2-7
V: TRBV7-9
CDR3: CASSSRDRLIYEQYF
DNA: TGTGCCAGCAGCTCCCGAGACAGGCTCATTTACGAGCAGTACTTC

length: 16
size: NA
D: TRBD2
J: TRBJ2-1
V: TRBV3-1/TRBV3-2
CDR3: CASSQSPWLAVNEQFF
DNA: TGTGCCAGCAGCCAAAGCCCTTGGCTAGCGGTCAATGAGCAGTTCTTC

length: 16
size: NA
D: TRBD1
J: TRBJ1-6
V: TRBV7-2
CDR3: CASSPDRVNWNSPLHF
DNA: TGTGCCAGCAGCCCGGACAGGGTTAATTGGAATTCACCCCTCCACTTT

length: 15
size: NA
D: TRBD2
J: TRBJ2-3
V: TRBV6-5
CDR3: CASSYRGGRGDTQYF
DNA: TGTGCCAGCAGTTACAGGGGCGGGAGGGGAGATACGCAGTATTTT

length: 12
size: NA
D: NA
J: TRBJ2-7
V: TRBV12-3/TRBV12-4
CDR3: CASSLSLYEQYF
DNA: TGTGCCAGCAGTTTGAGCCTGTACGAGCAGTACTTC

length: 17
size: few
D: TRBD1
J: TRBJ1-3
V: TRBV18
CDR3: CASSPLPGQGSIYTIYF
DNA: TGTGCCAGCTCACCACTCCCGGGACAGGGATCAATATACACCATATATTTT